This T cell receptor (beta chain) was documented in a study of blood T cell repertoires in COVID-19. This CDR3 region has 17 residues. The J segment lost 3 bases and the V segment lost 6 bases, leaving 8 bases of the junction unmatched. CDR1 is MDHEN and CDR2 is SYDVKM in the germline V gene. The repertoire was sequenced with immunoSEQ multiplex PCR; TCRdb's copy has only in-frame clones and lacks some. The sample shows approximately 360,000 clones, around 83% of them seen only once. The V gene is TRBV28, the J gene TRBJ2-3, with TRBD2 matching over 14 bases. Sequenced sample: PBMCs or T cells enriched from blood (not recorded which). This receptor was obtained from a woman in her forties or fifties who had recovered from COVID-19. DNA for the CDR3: TGTGCCAGCAGCCCCTCGGGACTAGCGGGGGTGACAGATACGCAGTATTTT. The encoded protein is CASSPSGLAGVTDTQYF.